A single sample gave rise to the 14 T cell receptor beta chains below, sequenced in a study of spatial heterogeneity in lung cancer. TCRdb passed the 5' RACE reads through MiXCR, listing each CDR3 protein once. The sample lists about 120,000 distinct CDR3 sequences, 9% to 15% occurring once. Time point given: blood at routine non-recurrence follow-up after resection. Whole RNA came from tumor, nontumor lung or frozen PBMC and was sequenced without being sorted. Material: PBMCs, obtained at follow-up. All receptors derive from a male donor with early-stage non-small cell lung cancer.

The chain uses TRBV4-1 and TRBJ2-5; 8 nucleotides line up with TRBD2. Per the germline V gene, CDR1 is MGHRA and CDR2 is YSYEKL. The CDR3 consists of 16 residues. V lost 2 bases and J lost 4; bases outside the gene matches: 9. CDR3 sequence (DNA): TGCGCCAGCAGCCAACTAAGGGGACTAGGGGCAGAGACCCAGTACTTC. Protein sequence: CASSQLRGLGAETQYF.

This clonotype was counted only a few times. This chain links TRBV7-2 with TRBJ2-7; D ambiguous. The CDR3 runs 16 residues. Germline CDR1 and CDR2: SGHTA and FQGNSA. V gave up 0 bases and J gave up 2 bases, with 14 bases separating them. The CDR3 DNA is TGTGCCAGCAGCTTAGCGATGACCTCCACGACCTACGAGCAGTACTTC. This translates into CASSLAMTSTTYEQYF.

This clonotype showed up just a few times. The chain joins TRBV6-5 to TRBJ2-7, with D possibly matching TRBD2 (6 bases). CDR1 and CDR2 (germline): MNHEY, SVGAGI. This CDR3 has 15 amino acids. Trimming left V 2 bases short and J 1 base short, with 12 bases between. CDR3 DNA: TGTGCCAGCAGTTACGAGCGGGTGTCATCCTACGAGCAGTACTTC. This translates into CASSYERVSSYEQYF.

This clonotype was counted at least ten times. The V call is TRBV11-2, the J call TRBJ1-1; tentatively, D is TRBD1 (5 bases). Germline V CDR1 and CDR2: SGHAT, FQNNGV. V lost 3 bases to trimming and J lost 1 base, with 18 bases between them. This CDR3 is 17 amino acids long. In DNA form, the CDR3 reads TGTGCCAGCAGCTTCCGGGGGGTCTCGATAGGGAACACTGAAGCTTTCTTT. Translated, it gives CASSFRGVSIGNTEAFF.

This clonotype was picked up many times. The V call is TRBV20-1, the J call TRBJ1-2, with D hard to call. There are 11 residues in the CDR3. The V end was cut by 7 bases, the J end by 6 bases, with 12 bases between. The germline gives CDR1 DFQATT, CDR2 SNEGSKA (reference sequence). The DNA of the CDR3 is TGCAGTGGGCTCGGAGGAAATGGCTACACCTTC. Protein: CSGLGGNGYTF.

In this sample, this clonotype turned up a few times. The chain recombines TRBV6-5 with TRBJ2-7, with 9 bases identical to TRBD1. The CDR3 runs to 15 residues. Germline V gene lookup returns CDR1 MNHEY and CDR2 SVGAGI. Losses at the gene ends were 6 bases for V and 2 bases for J; bases not matched to a gene: 8. The CDR3 protein is CASRLGQGRTYEQYF. DNA of the CDR3: TGTGCCAGCAGACTCGGACAGGGGAGGACCTACGAGCAGTACTTC.

This clonotype was seen ten or more times. The chain combines TRBV20-1 with TRBJ1-2; 10 positions match TRBD1. The CDR3 runs 14 residues. Trimming removed 5 bases from V and 3 bases from J; junction bases left unmatched: 6. Germline V gene lookup returns CDR1 DFQATT and CDR2 SNEGSKA (reference sequence). The CDR3 loop reads CSAGQGVDHYGYTF. The CDR3 DNA reads TGCAGTGCTGGACAGGGGGTGGATCACTATGGCTACACCTTC.

The chain employs TRBV7-2 and TRBJ1-3, with D uncertain. This CDR3 contains 16 residues. V was pared by 0 bases and J by 0 bases, with 9 bases between. CDR1 and CDR2 from the germline V gene are SGHTA and FQGNSA. The CDR3, as DNA: TGTGCCAGCAGCTTAGCAGCGGGTTTCTCTGGAAACACCATATATTTT. This codes for CASSLAAGFSGNTIYF.

The rearrangement links TRBV20-1 to TRBJ2-3, with a weak D call TRBD2 (6 bases). The CDR3 covers 13 residues. Germline V lookup: CDR1 DFQATT, CDR2 SNEGSKA (reference sequence). With 7 bases removed from V and 2 bases from J, the gap between germline ends came to 13 bases. Here the CDR3 reads CSVGGENTDTQYF. CDR3 DNA sequence: TGCAGTGTAGGCGGGGAGAACACAGATACGCAGTATTTT.

This rearrangement joins TRBV11-3 to TRBJ2-3; TRBD1 might be the D (5 bases). The germline gives CDR1 SGHNT, CDR2 YENEEA. This CDR3 region has 16 residues. V lost 1 base, J lost 2 bases, and 13 bases lay in between. CDR3 loop: CASSLVRGTTTDTQYF. DNA for the CDR3: TGTGCCAGCAGCTTAGTTAGGGGAACTACCACAGATACGCAGTATTTT.

There are many counts of this clonotype. This chain connects TRBV7-3 to TRBJ2-1, with TRBD1 as a possible D gene (6 bases). Looked up from germline, CDR1 is SGHTA and CDR2 is FQGTGA. The CDR3 contains 16 residues. V gave up 5 bases and J gave up 1 base, with 15 bases separating them. CDR3 region: CASSRNRVRSYNEQFF. For the CDR3, the DNA is TGTGCCAGCAGCCGTAACAGGGTGAGGTCCTACAATGAGCAGTTCTTC.

This clonotype has just a few counts. V gene TRBV29-1 combines with J gene TRBJ2-7; no clear D gene. The V gene lost 5 bases and the J gene lost 4 bases, with 12 bases spanning the gap. The CDR3 is 12 amino acids. The V gene's germline CDR1 is SQVTM and CDR2 ANQGSEA. The CDR3 nucleotides read TGCAGCGTTAGCTCCGGCGGTTACGAGCAGTACTTC. Residues: CSVSSGGYEQYF.

The rearrangement joins TRBV2 to TRBJ2-2, with D maybe TRBD1 (6 bases). Trimming removed 2 bases at V and 4 bases at J, with 11 bases between. Per germline, CDR1 SNHLY and CDR2 FYNNEI. The CDR3 length is 15 residues. CDR3 sequence: CASSEQGTSTGELFF. DNA for the CDR3: TGTGCCAGCAGTGAACAGGGGACAAGCACCGGGGAGCTGTTTTTT.

The chain uses TRBV18 and TRBJ1-5; 11 positions match TRBD1. Germline V lookup: CDR1 KGHSH, CDR2 LQKENI. The V and J ends lost 6 bases and 6 bases, in that order; junction bases with no gene match: 4. CDR3 length: 14 residues. CDR3 in DNA: TGTGCCAGCTCCCCGGACAGGGGGCTTCAGCCCCAGCATTTT. It encodes CASSPDRGLQPQHF. Filled out from reference TRBV18 and TRBJ1-5, the complete variable domain reads NAGVMQNPRHLVRRRGQEARLRCSPMKGHSHVYWYRQLPEEGLKFMVYLQKENIIDESGMPKERFSAEFPKEGPSILRIQQVVRGDSAAYFCASSPDRGLQPQHFGDGTRLSIL.